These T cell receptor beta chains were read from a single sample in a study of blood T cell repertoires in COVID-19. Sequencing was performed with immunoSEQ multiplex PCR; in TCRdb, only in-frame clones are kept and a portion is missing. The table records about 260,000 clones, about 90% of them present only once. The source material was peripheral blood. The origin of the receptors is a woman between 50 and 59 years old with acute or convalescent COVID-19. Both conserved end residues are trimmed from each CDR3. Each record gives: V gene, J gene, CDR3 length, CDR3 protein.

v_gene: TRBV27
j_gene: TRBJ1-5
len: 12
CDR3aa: ASRLDRDNQPQH

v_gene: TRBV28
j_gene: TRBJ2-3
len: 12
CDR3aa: ASSSVGLTDTQY

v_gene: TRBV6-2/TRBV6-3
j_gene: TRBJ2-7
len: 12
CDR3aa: ASSLQGMSYEQY

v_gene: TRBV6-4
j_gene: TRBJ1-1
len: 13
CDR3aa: ASREQGALNTEAF

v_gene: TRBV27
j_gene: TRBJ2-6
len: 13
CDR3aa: ASSLALGGANVLT

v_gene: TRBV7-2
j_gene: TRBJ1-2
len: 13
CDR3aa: ASSLDRGGFGGYT

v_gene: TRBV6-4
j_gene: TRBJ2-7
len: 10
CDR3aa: ASSEQEYEQY

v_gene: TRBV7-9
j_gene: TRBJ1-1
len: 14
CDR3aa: ASTSPSPGRDTEAF

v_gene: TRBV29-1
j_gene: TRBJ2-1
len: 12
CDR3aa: SVESLAGVNEQF

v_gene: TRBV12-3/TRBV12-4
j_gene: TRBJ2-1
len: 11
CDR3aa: ASSFPYYYEQF

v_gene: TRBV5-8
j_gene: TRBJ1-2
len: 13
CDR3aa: ASSLSGGGGYGYT

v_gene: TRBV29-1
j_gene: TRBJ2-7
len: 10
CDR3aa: SAGQGAYEQY

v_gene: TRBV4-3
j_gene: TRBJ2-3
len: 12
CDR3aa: ASSPGQSTDTQY

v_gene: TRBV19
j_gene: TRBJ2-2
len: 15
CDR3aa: ASSIPLTGVNTGELF

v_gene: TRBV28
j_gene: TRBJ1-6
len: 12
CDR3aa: ASSQTGSNSPLH

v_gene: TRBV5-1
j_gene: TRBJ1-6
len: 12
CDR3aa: ASSPRQAGSPLH

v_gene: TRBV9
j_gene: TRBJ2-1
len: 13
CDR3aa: ASSVVAGGNNEQF

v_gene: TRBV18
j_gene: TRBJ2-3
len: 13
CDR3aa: ASSPGTGDADTQY

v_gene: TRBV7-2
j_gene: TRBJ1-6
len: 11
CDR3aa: ASSPRGSSPLH

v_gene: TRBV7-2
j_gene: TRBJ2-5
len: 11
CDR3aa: ASSFRGGETQY

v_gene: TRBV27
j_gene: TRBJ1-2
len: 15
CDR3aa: ASSLTGGPTQYDGYT

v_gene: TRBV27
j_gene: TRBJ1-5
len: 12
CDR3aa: ASSGGNSNQPQH

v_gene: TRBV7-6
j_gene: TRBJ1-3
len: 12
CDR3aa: ASSLGQAGNTIY